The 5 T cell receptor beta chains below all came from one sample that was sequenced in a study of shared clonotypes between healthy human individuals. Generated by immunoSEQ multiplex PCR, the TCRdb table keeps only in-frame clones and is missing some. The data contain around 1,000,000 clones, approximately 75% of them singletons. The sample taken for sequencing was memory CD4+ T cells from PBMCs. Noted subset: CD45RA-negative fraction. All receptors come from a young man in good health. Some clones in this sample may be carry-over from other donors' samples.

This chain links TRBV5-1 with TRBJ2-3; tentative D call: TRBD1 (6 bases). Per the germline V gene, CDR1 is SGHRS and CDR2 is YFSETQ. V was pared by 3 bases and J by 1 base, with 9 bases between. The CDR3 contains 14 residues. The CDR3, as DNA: TGCGCCAGCAGCTCAGGGGCTGGCACAGATACGCAGTATTTT. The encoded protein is CASSSGAGTDTQYF.

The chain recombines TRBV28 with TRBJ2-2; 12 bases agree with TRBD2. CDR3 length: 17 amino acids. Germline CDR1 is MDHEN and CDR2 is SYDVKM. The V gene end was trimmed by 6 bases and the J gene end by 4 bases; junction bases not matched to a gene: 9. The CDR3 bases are TGTGCCAGCAGCACCACGGGACTAGCGGGCCTCACCGGGGAGCTGTTTTTT. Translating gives CASSTTGLAGLTGELFF.

The CDR3 DNA follows: TGTGCCAGCCACCCCGGCGGCTATAATGAAAAACTGTTTTTT. Its translation: CASHPGGYNEKLFF. The rearrangement links TRBV28 to TRBJ1-4; D uncertain. The V and J ends lost 8 bases and 4 bases respectively, with 14 bases between them. Looked up from germline, CDR1 is MDHEN and CDR2 is SYDVKM. This CDR3 spans 14 amino acids.

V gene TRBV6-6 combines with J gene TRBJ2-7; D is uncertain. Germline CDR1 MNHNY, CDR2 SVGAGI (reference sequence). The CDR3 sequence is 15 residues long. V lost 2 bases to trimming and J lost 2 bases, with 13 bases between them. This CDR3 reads CASSYVSGPAYEQYF. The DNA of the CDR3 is TGTGCCAGCAGTTACGTTTCTGGTCCCGCCTACGAGCAGTACTTC.

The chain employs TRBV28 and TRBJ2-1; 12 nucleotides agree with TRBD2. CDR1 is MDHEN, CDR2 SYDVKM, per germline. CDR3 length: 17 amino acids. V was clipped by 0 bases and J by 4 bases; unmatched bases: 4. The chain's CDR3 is CASSLWAGLAGYNEQFF. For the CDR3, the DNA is TGTGCCAGCAGTTTATGGGCGGGACTAGCGGGTTACAATGAGCAGTTCTTC.